This record concerns one T cell receptor beta chain sequence. Its matching antigen is unknown. Germline and junction disagree at one end, which may indicate a read error. The template, roughly 550 ng total RNA, yielded TCR beta cDNA made with a constant-region primer. Investigators got TCR beta libraries out of three nested multiplex PCR rounds, done with slightly modified ARM-PCR. The study ran its first two PCR rounds for around 10 cycles each, using TRBV1-TRBV30 forward primers and a C-beta reverse primer. Each CDR3 protein gets one entry after TCRdb re-called the multiplex PCR reads with MiXCR. The sample holds about 37,000 distinct CDR3 sequences, roughly 74% seen once. This record belongs to a study of tumor-infiltrating lymphocytes in primary liver carcinoma. From approximately 20-30 mg of unsorted bulk tissue, DNA and RNA were co-extracted together. CDR1 and CDR2 (germline): WNHNN, SYGVQD (reference sequence). The CDR3 has 14 residues.

Study-wide results and caveats: It was in tumors, not blood, that the top-250-clone fraction was significantly higher (p = 0.039).

This TCR came from a man aged 35 to 55 with primary liver carcinoma and hepatitis B virus infection. The chain combines TRBV10-1 with TRBJ2-2; D may be TRBD2 (5 bases). Sequenced material: tumor-adjacent normal liver tissue. The DNA for the CDR3 is TGCGCCAGCTCAGACGGCATAGACACCGGGGAGTTGTTTTTT. Translating it yields CASSDGIDTGELFF.